These T cell receptor beta chains were read from a single sample in a study of cytomegalovirus exposure and HLA in healthy donors. Assay used: immunoSEQ multiplex PCR; TCRdb lists only in-frame clones, some missing. This sample yields around 140,000 clones, of which roughly 89% are seen a single time; roughly 5% belongs to the top ten. What was sequenced was PBMCs. Source of these receptors: a woman under 40 in good health and CMV-seronegative. Each CDR3 is given with its conserved first and last residue. The D gene is left open where the match is weak. Clone size is shown for a subset of rows, as once, few, many or a class of expanded clone.

TRBV30	TRBD1	NA	TRBJ1-2	CAWRLDRGPPYGYTF	TGTGCCTGGAGACTCGACAGGGGGCCGCCCTATGGCTACACCTTC
TRBV10-3	TRBD1	NA	TRBJ2-7	CATAPGQAAYEQYF	TGTGCCACCGCTCCGGGACAGGCCGCCTACGAGCAGTACTTC
TRBV5-4	TRBD1	NA	TRBJ2-7	CASSLGQGSSYEQYF	TGTGCCAGCAGCCTGGGACAGGGTAGCTCCTACGAGCAGTACTTC
TRBV27	NA	NA	TRBJ1-5	CASSLLSGNNQPQHF	TGTGCCAGCAGTTTATTGTCAGGGAACAATCAGCCCCAGCATTTT
TRBV14	TRBD2	NA	TRBJ2-5	CASSLSGSRETQYF	TGTGCCAGCAGCCTCAGCGGGAGCCGGGAGACCCAGTACTTC
TRBV5-1	NA	NA	TRBJ1-3	CASSGLGSSGNTIYF	TGCGCCAGCAGCGGTCTCGGGTCCTCTGGAAACACCATATATTTT
TRBV7-2	NA	NA	TRBJ1-1	CASCQGLNTEAFF	TGTGCCAGCTGCCAGGGGTTGAACACTGAAGCTTTCTTT
TRBV5-1	NA	NA	TRBJ2-5	CASSLTANQETQYF	TGCGCCAGCAGCTTGACAGCCAACCAAGAGACCCAGTACTTC
TRBV6-6	NA	NA	TRBJ2-3	CASSTGGAGTDTQYF	TGTGCCAGCAGTACTGGGGGGGCCGGCACAGATACGCAGTATTTT
TRBV2	TRBD1	NA	TRBJ2-5	CASSSTGIQETQYF	TGTGCCAGCAGTTCGACAGGGATCCAAGAGACCCAGTACTTC
TRBV2	TRBD1	NA	TRBJ2-5	CAIWDRDQETQYF	TGTGCCATTTGGGACAGAGACCAAGAGACCCAGTACTTC
TRBV7-2	NA	NA	TRBJ2-3	CASSLTGGTDTQYF	TGTGCCAGCAGCTTAACCGGGGGAACAGATACGCAGTATTTT
TRBV6-1	TRBD1	NA	TRBJ1-5	CASTIDRDQPQHF	TGTGCCAGTACCATCGACAGGGATCAGCCCCAGCATTTT
TRBV14	TRBD2	once	TRBJ2-3	CASSPGTSSTDTQYF	TGTGCCAGCAGCCCTGGGACTAGTAGCACAGATACGCAGTATTTT
TRBV4-3	TRBD2	NA	TRBJ2-5	CASSQDPSGSESQYF	TGCGCCAGCAGCCAAGATCCTAGCGGGAGTGAGTCCCAGTACTTC
TRBV5-8	NA	NA	TRBJ1-4	CASSFTGSTNEKLFF	TGTGCCAGCAGTTTTACAGGTTCAACTAATGAAAAACTGTTTTTT
TRBV14	TRBD2	once	TRBJ2-3	CASSPGQGNSREGRIDTQYF	TGTGCCAGCAGCCCCGGGCAGGGGAACTCGCGGGAGGGCCGAATAGATACGCAGTATTTT
TRBV27	NA	NA	TRBJ1-2	CASSLAPGFYGYTF	TGTGCCAGCAGTTTAGCCCCAGGTTTCTATGGCTACACCTTC
TRBV9	NA	once	TRBJ2-1	CASSVVGAHYNEQFF	TGTGCCAGCAGTGTGGTGGGGGCCCACTACAATGAGCAGTTCTTC
TRBV7-2	NA	NA	TRBJ1-2	CASSLGHLSYGYTF	TGTGCCAGCAGCTTAGGGCACCTTTCGTATGGCTACACCTTC
TRBV19	TRBD1	NA	TRBJ2-7	CASSLADADRGYEQYF	TGTGCCAGTAGTCTTGCCGATGCGGACAGGGGCTACGAGCAGTACTTC
TRBV5-1	TRBD1	NA	TRBJ2-1	CASSSGQLFNEQFF	TGCGCCAGCAGCTCGGGACAGTTATTTAATGAGCAGTTCTTC
TRBV5-6	TRBD1	NA	TRBJ2-7	CASRLTGGPYEQYF	TGTGCCAGCAGACTGACAGGGGGTCCCTACGAGCAGTACTTC
TRBV7-2	TRBD1	once	TRBJ2-5	CASRPTGLRETQYF	TGTGCCAGCAGACCGACAGGGTTGAGGGAGACCCAGTACTTC
TRBV21-1	NA	NA	TRBJ1-1	CASSKRVNTEAFF	TGTGCCAGCAGCAAGAGAGTGAACACTGAAGCTTTCTTT
TRBV28	TRBD2	once	TRBJ2-3	CASSFKTGGDTDTQYF	TGTGCCAGCAGTTTTAAAACGGGAGGAGACACAGATACGCAGTATTTT
TRBV10-1	NA	NA	TRBJ2-5	CASSDEETQYF	TGCGCCAGCAGTGACGAAGAGACCCAGTACTTC
TRBV28	TRBD2	once	TRBJ2-5	CASVSPGGPGETQYF	TGTGCCAGCGTTTCGCCGGGAGGGCCAGGAGAGACCCAGTACTTC
TRBV18	NA	NA	TRBJ2-3	CASSPQNARAYTDTQYF	TGTGCCAGCTCACCACAAAATGCGCGGGCTTACACAGATACGCAGTATTTT
TRBV11-2	NA	NA	TRBJ2-7	CASSLGDPRETRRYEQYF	TGTGCCAGCAGCTTAGGGGACCCCCGGGAGACCCGAAGGTACGAGCAGTACTTC
TRBV25-1	NA	NA	TRBJ1-1	CASSEYPGQEAFF	TGTGCCAGCAGTGAATACCCTGGACAGGAAGCTTTCTTT
TRBV6-5	TRBD1	NA	TRBJ1-1	CASSYGQGDRQAFF	TGTGCCAGCAGTTACGGGCAGGGGGATAGGCAAGCTTTCTTT
TRBV11-2	TRBD2	NA	TRBJ2-5	CASSLGPLAGVQTQYF	TGTGCCAGCAGCTTAGGTCCCCTAGCGGGAGTTCAGACCCAGTACTTC
TRBV10-3	NA	NA	TRBJ2-3	CAISDSRGRTDTQYF	TGTGCCATCAGTGACTCGCGGGGGCGCACAGATACGCAGTATTTT
TRBV7-2	TRBD2	NA	TRBJ2-7	CASSPSGGIYEQYF	TGTGCCAGCAGCCCTAGCGGGGGAATCTACGAGCAGTACTTC
TRBV7-9	TRBD2	NA	TRBJ2-3	CASSLGTSGGNTQYF	TGTGCCAGCAGCTTAGGAACTAGCGGGGGAAATACGCAGTATTTT
TRBV11-2	NA	NA	TRBJ2-1	CASTTYNEQFF	TGTGCCAGCACTACTTACAATGAGCAGTTCTTC
TRBV7-2	TRBD1	NA	TRBJ2-3	CASSWGTGPDTQYF	TGTGCCAGCAGCTGGGGGACAGGGCCAGATACGCAGTATTTT
TRBV6-4	TRBD2	NA	TRBJ2-1	CASSESGGSYNEQFF	TGTGCCAGCAGTGAGAGCGGGGGCTCCTACAATGAGCAGTTCTTC
TRBV6-5	NA	NA	TRBJ1-6	CASSTEGVLNSPLHF	TGTGCCAGCTCCACCGAGGGAGTGTTAAATTCACCCCTCCACTTT
TRBV29-1	TRBD2	NA	TRBJ2-3	CSVDRTSGGASTDTQYF	TGCAGCGTTGATAGGACTAGCGGGGGGGCTAGCACAGATACGCAGTATTTT
TRBV5-8	NA	NA	TRBJ1-2	CASSPTDIYGYTF	TGTGCCAGCAGCCCAACTGACATCTATGGCTACACCTTC
TRBV10-3	TRBD2	NA	TRBJ2-3	CAISDSGGNTDTQYF	TGTGCCATCAGTGACTCGGGGGGTAACACAGATACGCAGTATTTT
TRBV7-9	NA	NA	TRBJ1-4	CSSSDTGSALFF	TGTTCCAGCAGCGACACAGGGAGTGCCCTGTTTTTT
TRBV5-4	TRBD1	once	TRBJ1-2	CASSSIGQGYGYTF	TGTGCCAGCAGCTCCATCGGACAGGGGTATGGCTACACCTTC
TRBV19	TRBD1	NA	TRBJ1-5	CASSRTGVGDQPQHF	TGTGCCAGTAGCCGGACAGGAGTGGGGGATCAGCCCCAGCATTTT
TRBV27	TRBD1	once	TRBJ1-2	CASSLRTGAVGYTF	TGTGCCAGCAGCCTTCGGACAGGGGCAGTTGGCTACACCTTC
TRBV10-2	NA	NA	TRBJ1-1	CASSDHPTGTEAFF	TGCGCCAGCAGTGACCACCCCACGGGGACTGAAGCTTTCTTT
TRBV6-6	TRBD2	few	TRBJ2-1	CASSSGTIYNEQFF	TGTGCCAGCAGTTCGGGGACTATCTACAATGAGCAGTTCTTC
TRBV7-9	NA	NA	TRBJ2-5	CASSLATGGPTETQYF	TGTGCCAGCAGCTTAGCGACTGGCGGCCCAACGGAGACCCAGTACTTC